This is a list of T cell receptor beta chains from one sample in a study of metastatic and nonmetastatic thyroid tumors. TCRdb re-called the PCR reads through MiXCR. This sample has fewer than 4,500 clones, with 30% to 35% found just once. The sequencing sample was made of adjacent normal tissue. These TCRs come from a female donor with papillary thyroid cancer or a benign thyroid nodule (not recorded which). Some clones in this sample may be carry-over from other donors' samples. Each CDR3 is given with its conserved first and last residue. The D gene is left open where the match is weak. Clone size is shown for a subset of rows, as once, few, many or a class of expanded clone.

TRBJ2-7	-	TRBD1	TRBV12-3/TRBV12-4	TGTGCCAGCAGTTCTCCCGACAGGGGTATCTACGAGCAGTACTTC	CASSSPDRGIYEQYF
TRBJ2-3	-	-	TRBV2	TGTGCCTGCGCTCATGAGGCGACGCAATATTTT	CACAHEATQYF
TRBJ2-2	medium-sized	TRBD2	TRBV7-8	TGTGCCAGCAGCCCCCTAGCGGGAGGAGCCACCGGGGAGCTGTTTTTT	CASSPLAGGATGELFF
TRBJ2-5	many	-	TRBV5-4	TGTGCCAGCAGCTTGTCTACTAACCAAGAGACCCAGTACTTC	CASSLSTNQETQYF
TRBJ2-7	few	-	TRBV25-1	TGTGCCAGCAGGGAGGCGGGACAGAGCTACGAGCAGTACTTC	CASREAGQSYEQYF
TRBJ2-7	large	-	TRBV15	TGTGCCACCAGCAGTGGCACCAAGTACGAGCAGTACTTC	CATSSGTKYEQYF
TRBJ2-7	-	-	TRBV11-1	TGTGCCAGCAGCTTCGCAGGGGACGGAGTACCTACCTACGAGCAGTACTTC	CASSFAGDGVPTYEQYF
TRBJ2-2	few	TRBD2	TRBV6-1	TGTGCCACCCCTGGAGGCGGGGGAACCGGGGAGCTGTTTTTT	CATPGGGGTGELFF
TRBJ1-1	-	-	TRBV28	TGTGCCAGCAGTCTTCGCTCTGAAGCTTTCTTT	CASSLRSEAFF
TRBJ1-2	few	-	TRBV6-5	TGTGCCAGCAGTTACGGACCGAAGAACACAAACTATGGCTACACCTTC	CASSYGPKNTNYGYTF
TRBJ1-2	few	TRBD1	TRBV2	TGTGCCAGCAGTGTTGGCAGGGGGCCGCATGGCTACACCTTC	CASSVGRGPHGYTF
TRBJ1-5	large	-	TRBV6-1	TGTGCCAGCAGGTATTGGACAGATTACGATCAGCCCCAGCATTTT	CASRYWTDYDQPQHF
TRBJ2-5	-	-	TRBV4-2	TGTGCCAGCAGCCAAGTAGACCAAACGGGAGAGACCCAGTACTTC	CASSQVDQTGETQYF
TRBJ2-1	-	TRBD1	TRBV5-1	TGCGCCAGCAGCTTGGACAGGGGGTATGAGCAGTTCTTC	CASSLDRGYEQFF
TRBJ2-7	large	TRBD2	TRBV10-3	TGTGCCACTACCCCGGGACTAGCTAGATACGAGCAGTACTTC	CATTPGLARYEQYF
TRBJ2-3	-	TRBD1	TRBV5-5	TGTGCCAGCAGCACACGACAGGGAACACACACAGATACGCAGTATTTT	CASSTRQGTHTDTQYF
TRBJ2-7	-	-	TRBV7-2	TGTGCCAGCAGCTCCTCCAGGAGAAACGAGCAGTACTTC	CASSSSRRNEQYF
TRBJ1-2	medium-sized	-	TRBV20-1	TGCAGTGCTAGAGGAGGTGATATTAACTATGGCTACACCTTC	CSARGGDINYGYTF
TRBJ2-1	-	-	TRBV6-4	TGTGCCAGCAGTGCGGGACTTCACAATGAGCAGTTCTTC	CASSAGLHNEQFF
TRBJ2-7	-	-	TRBV18	TGTGCCAGCTCCCGGGGACATTCCTACGAGCAGTACTTC	CASSRGHSYEQYF
TRBJ1-1	few	-	TRBV28	TGTGCCCTACAGGGTTTAAGCACTGAAGCTTTCTTT	CALQGLSTEAFF
TRBJ2-7	-	-	TRBV7-9	TGTGCCAGCAGCTTAAAACTGGGCTACGAGCAGTACTTC	CASSLKLGYEQYF
TRBJ2-7	-	-	TRBV20-1	TGCAGTGCTAGATTAAGACATGGCTCCTTCGAGCAGTACTTC	CSARLRHGSFEQYF
TRBJ1-1	once	-	TRBV7-8	TGTGCCAGCACCGAGAGGATACTTACTGCGAACACTGAAGCTTTCTTT	CASTERILTANTEAFF
TRBJ1-3	-	-	TRBV7-3	TGTGCCAGCAGCTTAGGCCCTGGAAACACCATATATTTT	CASSLGPGNTIYF
TRBJ2-2	few	-	TRBV6-1	TGTGCCACCCGTGTGGATACCGGGGAGCTGTTTTTT	CATRVDTGELFF
TRBJ2-1	once	TRBD2	TRBV20-1	TGCAGTGCCGAACCGGGACTAGCGGGCGATGAGCAGTTCTTC	CSAEPGLAGDEQFF
TRBJ2-7	once	-	TRBV7-9	TGTGCCAGCAGCTTAGGCAGCCCCAACGAGCAGTACTTC	CASSLGSPNEQYF
TRBJ1-1	few	-	TRBV9	TGTGCCAGCAGCGACCGGGTTGGTACTGAAGCTTTCTTT	CASSDRVGTEAFF
TRBJ2-1	few	-	TRBV28	TGTGCCAGCAGCACAATACAGAACAGGGATAGGTATAACTTTGAGCAGTTCTTC	CASSTIQNRDRYNFEQFF
TRBJ1-5	few	-	TRBV19	TGTGCCAGTAGTTTACAGCCCGATCAGCCCCAGCATTTT	CASSLQPDQPQHF
TRBJ2-7	-	TRBD2	TRBV20-1	TGCAGTGCCACCATACCCCTACTAGCGGGAATAAACGAGCAGTACTTC	CSATIPLLAGINEQYF
TRBJ1-5	few	-	TRBV27	TGTGCCACCAGAGGGTTCGGCAATCAGCCCCAGCATTTT	CATRGFGNQPQHF
TRBJ2-2	-	-	TRBV12-3/TRBV12-4	TGTGCCAGCAGTTTCCGGGGCGGGGAGCTGTTTTTT	CASSFRGGELFF
TRBJ1-2	-	-	TRBV28	TGTGCCAGCAGTTTACGACCGATGAACTATGGCTACACCTTC	CASSLRPMNYGYTF
TRBJ2-7	-	TRBD1	TRBV4-2	TGTGCCAGCAGCTATTCCGGGACAGGGGAATCCTACGAGCAGTACTTC	CASSYSGTGESYEQYF
TRBJ1-1	few	-	TRBV12-3/TRBV12-4	TGTGCCAGCAGTTCACAGAGAAAAGCTTTCTTT	CASSSQRKAFF
TRBJ2-1	few	TRBD1	TRBV12-5	TGTGCTAGTTGTTCGACGGACAGGGCCGATGAGCAGTTCTTC	CASCSTDRADEQFF
TRBJ1-1	few	TRBD1	TRBV6-1	TGTGCCAGCAGTAGAAAGACAGGGGGCTATTCTGAAGCTTTCTTT	CASSRKTGGYSEAFF
TRBJ1-4	once	TRBD1	TRBV7-6	TGTGCCAGCAGCATGGGGACAGGGTCCGGACTGTTTTTT	CASSMGTGSGLFF
TRBJ1-3	-	-	TRBV7-9	TGTCCCAGCCACGTAGGGACGGGGGTTGGAAACACTATATATTTT	CPSHVGTGVGNTIYF
TRBJ1-5	-	-	TRBV10-3	TGTGCCATCGGAACAGGTGATAGCAATCAGCCCCAGCATTTT	CAIGTGDSNQPQHF
TRBJ1-5	few	-	TRBV20-1	TGCAGTGCTGGGGGGGAGGGTGAGGGCAATCAGCCCCAGCATTTT	CSAGGEGEGNQPQHF
TRBJ2-2	-	TRBD2	TRBV6-2/TRBV6-3	TGTGCCAGCAGTCGACTAGCGGGGTGGAACACCGGGGAGCTGTTTTTT	CASSRLAGWNTGELFF
TRBJ2-1	-	TRBD2	TRBV20-1	TGCAGTGCACCGGGACTAGCGGGAGGTTATGAGCAGTTCTTC	CSAPGLAGGYEQFF
TRBJ2-2	few	-	TRBV6-2/TRBV6-3	TGTGCCAGCAGTTACTCGGATAGCGGGGAGCTGTTTTTT	CASSYSDSGELFF
TRBJ2-2	many	TRBD2	TRBV9	TGTGCCAGCAGCGTAGTGAGCGGGAGGGCCCCCACCGGGGAGCTGTTTTTT	CASSVVSGRAPTGELFF
TRBJ2-2	-	-	TRBV28	TGTGCCAGCAGCCCCTCCGCAGGGCGAAACACCGGGGAGCTGTTTTTT	CASSPSAGRNTGELFF
TRBJ1-5	-	-	TRBV20-1	TGCAGTGCTGGGGGGGAGGGTGGCGGCAATCAGCCCCAGCATTTT	CSAGGEGGGNQPQHF
TRBJ1-2	-	-	TRBV10-2	TGCGCCAGCACCCCCAGCGGGGGGCGAGGTGTCTACACCTTC	CASTPSGGRGVYTF